A single sample gave rise to the 27 T cell receptor beta chains below, sequenced in a study of OX40 agonist ivuxolimab in advanced cancers. Repertoires were generated with immunoSEQ multiplex PCR, while TCRdb's copy carries only in-frame clones and drops some. The table lists about 85,000 clones, about 86% of them singletons. The sequenced sample was CD4+ or CD8+ T cells sorted from blood, obtained in a trial of the OX40 agonist ivuxolimab. Source of these receptors: an adult with an advanced solid tumor such as melanoma, head and neck, liver or kidney cancer.

This rearrangement joins TRBV7-8 to TRBJ2-1; a weak D match, TRBD2 (6 bases). V was trimmed by 4 bases and J by 9 bases, leaving 10 bases between them. This CDR3 has 12 amino acids. Germline values: CDR1 SGHVS, CDR2 FQNEAQ. CDR3 bases: TGTGCCAGCAGCTCGGACGGGGGTGAGCAGTTCTTC. Its translation is CASSSDGGEQFF.

This chain links TRBV28 with TRBJ1-5; tentative D call: TRBD1 (5 bases). Trimming shortened V by 5 bases and J by 5 bases, and 16 bases separated the two germline ends. The CDR3 contains 15 residues. Germline CDR1 and CDR2: MDHEN and SYDVKM. CDR3 in amino acids: CASSLPSGGDQPQHF. The DNA of the CDR3 is TGTGCCAGCAGTCTGCCGAGCGGAGGGGATCAGCCCCAGCATTTT.

The count of this clone is one. The chain links TRBV7-9 to TRBJ2-7; 7 bases map to TRBD1. This CDR3 has 15 residues. V trimming: 5 bases; J trimming: 6 bases; junction bases outside the gene matches: 13. Per germline, CDR1 SEHNR and CDR2 FQNEAQ (reference sequence). The CDR3 loop is CASSPDRDLFLEQYF. DNA of the CDR3: TGTGCCAGCAGCCCCGACAGGGATCTTTTCCTCGAGCAGTACTTC. Looking up the rest from reference TRBV7-9 and TRBJ2-7 gives the full variable domain: DTGVSQNPRHKITKRGQNVTFRCDPISEHNRLYWYRQTLGQGPEFLTYFQNEAQLEKSRLLSDRFSAERPKGSFSTLEIQRTEQGDSAMYLCASSPDRDLFLEQYFGPGTRLTVT.

The V gene is TRBV15, the J gene TRBJ2-3; D is tentatively TRBD1 or TRBD2 (5 bases each). Per germline, CDR1 LNHNV and CDR2 YYDKDF (reference sequence). Trimming took off 1 base at V and 2 bases at J, with 10 bases between the two ends. CDR3 length equals 15 residues. The CDR3 sequence is CATSRAEGSTDTQYF. The CDR3 nucleotides are TGTGCCACCAGCAGAGCCGAGGGGTCCACAGATACGCAGTATTTT.

The chain combines TRBV11-2 with TRBJ1-1, with D possibly matching TRBD1 (5 bases). Germline loops: CDR1 SGHAT, CDR2 FQNNGV. Trimming took off 0 bases at V and 1 base at J, with 12 bases between the two ends. The CDR3 sequence is 16 residues long. The CDR3 coding sequence is TGTGCCAGCAGCTTAGATCGGTCAGGGACGAACACTGAAGCTTTCTTT. It specifies CASSLDRSGTNTEAFF.

This chain joins TRBV20-1 and TRBJ2-5; the D is unclear. CDR1 and CDR2 (germline): DFQATT, SNEGSKA (reference sequence). This CDR3 is 10 amino acids long. Trimming took 6 bases from V and 5 from J, leaving 7 bases between them. CDR3 amino acids: CSAHTETQYF. DNA of the CDR3: TGCAGTGCCCACACGGAGACCCAGTACTTC.

CDR3 region: CSVTVLGGSNQPQHF. In DNA, the CDR3 is TGCAGCGTTACTGTGCTGGGGGGATCCAATCAGCCCCAGCATTTT. The chain couples TRBV29-1 to TRBJ1-5; possibly TRBD1 for D (5 bases). The CDR3 is made up of 15 amino acids. V lost 5 bases to trimming and J lost 3 bases, with 17 bases between them. Germline CDR1 SQVTM, CDR2 ANQGSEA.

The genes are TRBV30 and TRBJ1-6; perhaps TRBD1 as D (6 bases). Deletions cut 3 bases from V and 7 bases from J, with 10 bases between. Germline V gene sequence: CDR1 GTSNPN, CDR2 SVGIG (reference sequence). The CDR3 has 13 amino acids. CDR3 bases: TGTGCCTGGAGCGGACAGTCAAATTCACCCCTCCACTTT. Amino acids: CAWSGQSNSPLHF.

This rearrangement joins TRBV19 to TRBJ2-6; D ambiguous. V was cut by 6 bases and J by 0 bases, with 12 bases left in between. The CDR3 is 16 residues long. Germline V CDR1 and CDR2: LNHDA, SQIVND (reference sequence). CDR3 in DNA: TGTGCCAGTAGCAAACAGTCTCGCTCTGGGGCCAACGTCCTGACTTTC. Amino acid sequence: CASSKQSRSGANVLTF.

The chain links TRBV4-3 to TRBJ2-3; 8 nucleotides agree with TRBD2. This CDR3 has 16 residues. CDR1 and CDR2 (germline): LGHNA, YSLEER. J gave up 5 bases and V 0 bases, and 7 bases lay outside the gene matches. CDR3 sequence (DNA): TGCGCCAGCAGCCAAGATACGGGGGGGTCTGGAGATACGCAGTATTTT. It yields the protein CASSQDTGGSGDTQYF.

The chain combines TRBV2 with TRBJ1-5; perhaps TRBD1 as D (6 bases). With 8 bases removed from V and 1 base from J, the gap between germline ends came to 12 bases. Germline CDR1 and CDR2: SNHLY and FYNNEI. The CDR3 is made up of 14 amino acids. The CDR3 nucleotides are TGTGCCAGCTCATTACAGGGAAGCAATCAGCCCCAGCATTTT. It specifies CASSLQGSNQPQHF.

This clone was detected only a few times. The chain has TRBV9 and TRBJ2-3, with 7 bases lining up with TRBD2. Germline-derived CDR1 and CDR2 are SGDLS and YYNGEE. With 6 bases clipped from V and 1 base from J, the junction kept 14 bases outside the gene matches. CDR3 size: 17 residues. CDR3 residues: CASTLEGGQVGTDTQYF. CDR3 sequence (DNA): TGTGCCAGCACCCTAGAGGGAGGGCAGGTTGGCACAGATACGCAGTATTTT.

The genes are TRBV7-2 and TRBJ2-4, with D possibly called TRBD1 or TRBD2 (6 bases each). The CDR3 is made up of 15 amino acids. Germline CDR1 SGHTA, CDR2 FQGNSA. Trimming cost V 2 bases and J 7 bases, with 15 bases left between them. The CDR3 DNA follows: TGTGCCAGCAGCTTATATGGGGGGCCTGGGAACATTCAGTACTTC. This translates into CASSLYGGPGNIQYF.

The V call is TRBV5-6, the J call TRBJ1-1, with 7 bases lining up with TRBD1. Trimming removed 4 bases from V and 6 bases from J; junction bases left unmatched: 6. The CDR3 is 13 residues long. Germline lookup yields CDR1 SGHDT and CDR2 YYEEEE. Here the CDR3 reads CASSPDRVPEAFF. CDR3 sequence (DNA): TGTGCCAGCAGCCCCGACAGGGTCCCTGAAGCTTTCTTT.

The chain carries TRBV5-1 and TRBJ2-1; TRBD2 matches 8 bases. With 3 bases clipped from V and 4 bases from J, the junction kept 9 bases outside the gene matches. Germline CDR1 is SGHRS and CDR2 is YFSETQ. This CDR3 has 16 residues. CDR3 in amino acids: CASSWAGTREYNEQFF. CDR3 DNA sequence: TGCGCCAGCAGCTGGGCCGGGACTAGGGAGTACAATGAGCAGTTCTTC.

The chain employs TRBV27 and TRBJ2-2; 9 bases are shared with TRBD2. The CDR3 consists of 13 residues. Germline assignment: CDR1 MNHEY and CDR2 SMNVEV (reference sequence). The junction had 3 bases not matched to a gene; V was cut back by 4 bases and J by 9 bases. CDR3 amino acids: CASSWREGRELFF. For the CDR3, the DNA is TGTGCCAGCAGTTGGCGGGAGGGGAGGGAGCTGTTTTTT.

V usage is TRBV7-2 and J usage is TRBJ1-2; 9 nucleotides agree with TRBD1. With 5 bases clipped from V and 2 bases from J, the junction kept 3 bases outside the gene matches. CDR1 and CDR2 from the germline V gene are SGHTA and FQGNSA. The length of the CDR3 is 14 residues. CDR3 amino acids: CASSRDRANYGYTF. CDR3 sequence (DNA): TGTGCCAGCAGCCGGGACAGGGCCAACTATGGCTACACCTTC.

This clone was found once. The chain recombines TRBV6-5 with TRBJ1-1, with 11 positions matching TRBD1. Trimming took 6 bases from V and 6 from J; bases not matched to a gene: 0. Germline loops: CDR1 MNHEY, CDR2 SVGAGI. The CDR3 is made up of 12 amino acids. The CDR3 loop is CASRGQGAEAFF. The CDR3 bases are TGTGCCAGCAGGGGACAGGGGGCTGAAGCTTTCTTT.

This clone has a single count. V gene TRBV2 combines with J gene TRBJ2-3, with D tentatively TRBD1 (6 bases). The V end was cut by 5 bases, the J end by 8 bases, with 20 bases between. CDR1 and CDR2 from the germline V gene are SNHLY and FYNNEI. The length of the CDR3 is 15 residues. The CDR3 sequence: CASSTQNRELGTQYF. The CDR3 coding sequence is TGTGCCAGCAGTACTCAAAACAGGGAGTTGGGTACGCAGTATTTT. Using reference TRBV2 and TRBJ2-3 for the parts outside the CDR3, the full variable domain is EPEVTQTPSHQVTQMGQEVILRCVPISNHLYFYWYRQILGQKVEFLVSFYNNEISEKSEIFDDQFSVERPDGSNFTLKIRSTKLEDSAMYFCASSTQNRELGTQYFGPGTRLTVL.

The gene calls are TRBV28 and TRBJ1-1; TRBD1 is a possible D gene (5 bases). V dropped 2 bases and J dropped 6 bases, with 28 bases sitting between them. This CDR3 is built from 19 residues. Per germline, CDR1 MDHEN and CDR2 SYDVKM. CDR3 loop: CASSLVVFLGLGERAEAFF. Written as DNA, the CDR3 is TGTGCCAGCAGTTTAGTCGTTTTTTTGGGGCTGGGAGAAAGGGCTGAAGCTTTCTTT.

The V and J genes are TRBV6-5 and TRBJ1-1; 7 bases map to TRBD1. The germline gives CDR1 MNHEY, CDR2 SVGAGI. The CDR3 consists of 11 residues. V trimming: 6 bases; J trimming: 6 bases; junction bases outside the gene matches: 1. As DNA, the CDR3 is TGTGCCAGCAGGGGGACAGCTGAAGCTTTCTTT. Encoded protein: CASRGTAEAFF.

The chain couples TRBV19 to TRBJ1-5; tentative D call: TRBD1 (6 bases). The CDR3 spans 17 residues. The V gene lost 7 bases and the J gene lost 0 bases, with 19 bases spanning the gap. Per the germline V gene, CDR1 is LNHDA and CDR2 is SQIVND (reference sequence). The CDR3 loop is CASNPAGGGASNQPQHF. For the CDR3, the DNA is TGTGCCAGTAACCCGGCAGGAGGGGGGGCTAGCAATCAGCCCCAGCATTTT.

This sequence joins TRBV11-2 and TRBJ1-6; the D is unclear. Germline assignment: CDR1 SGHAT and CDR2 FQNNGV. The V gene lost 1 base and the J gene lost 6 bases, with 7 bases spanning the gap. This CDR3 contains 14 residues. CDR3 DNA: TGTGCCAGCAGCTTAGGGTTAGGTAATTCACCCCTCCACTTT. It codes for CASSLGLGNSPLHF.

The V gene is TRBV19, the J gene TRBJ1-1; perhaps TRBD1 as D (6 bases). CDR3 length: 14 residues. The ends were cut back, 4 bases at V and 7 bases at J, with 16 bases in the middle. In germline, CDR1 is LNHDA, CDR2 SQIVND (reference sequence). Here the CDR3 reads CASSKGNQDSEAFF. The CDR3 DNA reads as TGTGCCAGTAGTAAGGGAAACCAGGACAGTGAAGCTTTCTTT.

Here the CDR3 reads CASSLADGGLSNQPQHF. CDR3 bases: TGTGCCAGCAGCTTGGCGGATGGGGGGCTTAGCAATCAGCCCCAGCATTTT. The chain is built from TRBV5-6 and TRBJ1-5, with D tentatively TRBD1 (6 bases). This CDR3 is built from 17 residues. CDR1 and CDR2 (germline): SGHDT, YYEEEE. Trimming removed 0 bases from V and 0 bases from J, with 13 bases in between.

A remark on this clone: This specimen includes other DNA sequences encoding the same CDR3. The chain links TRBV11-2 to TRBJ1-3; D is unresolved. CDR1 SGHAT and CDR2 FQNNGV come from the germline V gene. The CDR3 spans 13 residues. The V end lost 0 bases, the J end lost 1 base, and 1 base lay between the germline ends. The CDR3 DNA reads as TGTGCCAGCAGCTTAGAATCTGGAAACACCATATATTTT. Translating it yields CASSLESGNTIYF.

The V and J genes are TRBV9 and TRBJ2-7; D gene unclear. Deletions cut 0 bases from V and 5 bases from J, with 15 bases between. The germline V gene encodes CDR1 SGDLS and CDR2 YYNGEE. This CDR3 region has 15 residues. CDR3 sequence (DNA): TGTGCCAGCAGCGTAGGCCATTCCTTGCCCGACGAGCAGTACTTC. Protein product: CASSVGHSLPDEQYF. The full variable domain, its missing parts supplied by reference TRBV9 and TRBJ2-7, is DSGVTQTPKHLITATGQRVTLRCSPRSGDLSVYWYQQSLDQGLQFLIQYYNGEERAKGNILERFSAQQFPDLHSELNLSSLELGDSALYFCASSVGHSLPDEQYFGPGTRLTVT.